The sequence of this T cell receptor (beta chain) was determined in a study of control samples from healthy donors and cancer patients (dated by TCRdb to about 2020). CDR1 and CDR2, looked up from the germline V gene (reference sequence), are LNHDA and SQIVND. The CDR3 has 16 amino acids, counting the end cysteine and phenylalanine. The CDR3 DNA has 48 bases and is translated from base 1. V is reduced by 0 bases and J by 2 bases, leaving a spacing of 13 bases between them. As to this clone: Its antigen is unknown. The sample holds no much larger clone one base away, and base qualities are not on file.

Libraries came from the immunoSEQ multiplex PCR assay. TCRdb's version of the immuneACCESS table is confined to in-frame rearrangements and falls short of the full clone set. An unresolved V gene accounts for under half of the shortfall where checked; the remainder is of unknown origin. Here the sample has more than 25,000 clones; 75% to 95% occur a single time. The top ten constitute more than 10% of the sample. This receptor chain uses TRBV19 and TRBJ1-2; perhaps TRBD1 is the D gene, with 5 bases matching. The sequencing sample was made of PBMCs. The TCR sequence derives from a man between 45 and 60 years old with lung cancer. The CDR3 region has the sequence CASSIDSARVNYGYTF. The sequenced DNA is TGTGCCAGTAGTATAGATAGCGCCAGGGTGAACTATGGCTACACCTTC.